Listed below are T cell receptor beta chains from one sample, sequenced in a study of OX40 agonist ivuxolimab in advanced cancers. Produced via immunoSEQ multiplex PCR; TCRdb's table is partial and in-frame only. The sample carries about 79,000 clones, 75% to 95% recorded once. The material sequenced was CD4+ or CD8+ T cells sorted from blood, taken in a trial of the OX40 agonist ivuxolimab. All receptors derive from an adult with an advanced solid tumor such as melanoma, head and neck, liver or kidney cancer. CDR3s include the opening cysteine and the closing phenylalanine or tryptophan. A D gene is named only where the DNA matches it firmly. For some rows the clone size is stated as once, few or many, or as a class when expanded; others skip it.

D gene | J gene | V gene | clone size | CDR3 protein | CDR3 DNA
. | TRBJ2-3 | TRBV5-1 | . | CASSRDGVVSADTQYF | TGCGCCAGCAGCCGGGACGGCGTTGTAAGCGCAGATACGCAGTATTTT
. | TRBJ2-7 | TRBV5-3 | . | CATGEGSYEQYF | TGTGCCACAGGAGAGGGTTCCTACGAGCAGTACTTC
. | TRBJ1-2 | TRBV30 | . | CAWIYPGGYTF | TGTGCCTGGATCTACCCAGGGGGCTACACCTTC
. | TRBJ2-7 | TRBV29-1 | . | CSVKGGVREQYF | TGCAGCGTAAAAGGCGGGGTGAGGGAGCAGTACTTC
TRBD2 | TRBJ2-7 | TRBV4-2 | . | CASSRTGTSGSFGEQYF | TGTGCCAGCAGCCGAACCGGGACTAGCGGGTCGTTTGGGGAGCAGTACTTC
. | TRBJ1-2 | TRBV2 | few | CASTPEYGYTF | TGTGCCAGCACCCCTGAGTATGGCTACACCTTC
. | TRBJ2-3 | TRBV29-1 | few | CSVERLGLGTDTQYF | TGCAGCGTTGAACGGCTAGGACTGGGCACAGATACGCAGTATTTT
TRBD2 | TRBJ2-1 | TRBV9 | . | CASSLRAGASYNEQFF | TGTGCCAGCAGCCTTCGAGCGGGAGCCTCCTACAATGAGCAGTTCTTC
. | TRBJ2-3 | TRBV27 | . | CASSFSGWGTDTQYF | TGTGCCAGCAGTTTCTCTGGGTGGGGGACAGATACGCAGTATTTT
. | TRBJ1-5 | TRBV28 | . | CASNPPWGTNQPQHF | TGTGCCAGCAACCCCCCCTGGGGGACAAATCAGCCCCAGCATTTT
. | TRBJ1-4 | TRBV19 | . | CASSIPSNRESGEKLFF | TGTGCCAGTAGTATCCCCTCCAACAGGGAGTCGGGGGAAAAACTGTTTTTT
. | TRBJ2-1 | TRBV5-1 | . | CASSPGDFTREFF | TGCGCCAGCAGCCCGGGGGACTTCACTCGGGAGTTCTTC
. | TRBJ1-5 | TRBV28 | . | CASSLSVVPLGPQHF | TGTGCCAGCAGTTTATCCGTTGTGCCTCTGGGGCCCCAGCATTTT
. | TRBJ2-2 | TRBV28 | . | CASSLGGGGELFF | TGTGCCAGCAGTTTGGGGGGAGGAGGGGAGCTGTTTTTT
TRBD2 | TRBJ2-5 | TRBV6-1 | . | CATLNSGIGKTQYF | TGTGCCACCCTGAATAGCGGGATCGGAAAGACCCAGTACTTC
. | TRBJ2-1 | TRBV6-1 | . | CASSERLAGVDEQFF | TGTGCCAGCAGTGAACGTTTGGCAGGGGTGGATGAGCAGTTCTTC
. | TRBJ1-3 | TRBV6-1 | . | CASRENSGTGNTIYF | TGTGCCAGCAGGGAAAACTCAGGGACTGGAAACACCATATATTTT
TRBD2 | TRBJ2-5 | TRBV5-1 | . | CASSLISGSRKETQYF | TGCGCCAGCAGCTTGATTAGCGGGAGCCGGAAAGAGACCCAGTACTTC
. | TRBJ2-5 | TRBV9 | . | CASSVGLAETQYF | TGTGCCAGCAGCGTGGGGCTAGCGGAGACCCAGTACTTC
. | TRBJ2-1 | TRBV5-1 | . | CASSLGSGSDEQFF | TGCGCCAGCAGCTTGGGCTCAGGGTCCGATGAGCAGTTCTTC
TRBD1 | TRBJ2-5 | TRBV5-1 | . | CASSSGTGETQYF | TGCGCCAGCAGCTCCGGGACAGGCGAGACCCAGTACTTC
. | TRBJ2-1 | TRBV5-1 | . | CASSLGVNEQFF | TGCGCCAGCAGCTTGGGAGTCAATGAGCAGTTCTTC
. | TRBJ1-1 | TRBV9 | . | CASSVQGEGTEAFF | TGTGCCAGCAGCGTACAAGGGGAGGGCACTGAAGCTTTCTTT
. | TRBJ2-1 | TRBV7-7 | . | CASSLGIQGGTNEQFF | TGTGCTAGCAGCTTGGGGATACAGGGAGGTACCAATGAGCAGTTCTTC
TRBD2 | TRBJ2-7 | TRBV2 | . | CASRDRLAGATYEQYF | TGTGCCAGCAGGGACAGACTAGCGGGAGCCACCTACGAGCAGTACTTC
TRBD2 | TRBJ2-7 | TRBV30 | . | CAWSVRIAGGEQYF | TGTGCCTGGAGTGTACGGATAGCGGGAGGCGAGCAGTACTTC
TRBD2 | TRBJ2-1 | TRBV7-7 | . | CASSPGLVHEQFF | TGTGCTAGCAGCCCTGGACTAGTGCATGAGCAGTTCTTC
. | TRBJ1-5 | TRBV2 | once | CASSEGGASNQPQHF | TGTGCCAGCAGTGAAGGGGGCGCGAGCAATCAGCCCCAGCATTTT
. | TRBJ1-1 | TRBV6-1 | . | CASSMTENTEAFF | TGTGCCAGCAGTATGACAGAGAACACTGAAGCTTTCTTT
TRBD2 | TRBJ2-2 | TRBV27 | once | CASSSGTAGGRTGELFF | TGTGCCAGCAGTTCGGGGACAGCGGGAGGGCGAACCGGGGAGCTGTTTTTT
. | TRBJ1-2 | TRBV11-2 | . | CASPPNYGYTF | TGTGCCAGCCCCCCGAACTATGGCTACACCTTC
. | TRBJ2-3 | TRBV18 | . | CASSPPADTQYF | TGTGCCAGCTCACCACCTGCAGATACGCAGTATTTT
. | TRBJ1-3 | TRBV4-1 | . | CASSQEASFRGNTIYF | TGCGCCAGCAGCCAAGAGGCTAGCTTTAGGGGAAACACCATATATTTT
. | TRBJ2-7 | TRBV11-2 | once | CASSRDRLTYEQYF | TGTGCCAGCAGCCGCGACAGATTAACCTACGAGCAGTACTTC
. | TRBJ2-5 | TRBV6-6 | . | CASSYDTARETQYF | TGTGCCAGCAGTTACGATACCGCCCGGGAGACCCAGTACTTC
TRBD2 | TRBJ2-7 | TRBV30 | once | CAWSVLGTSGSSEQYF | TGTGCCTGGAGTGTACTAGGGACTAGCGGGAGTTCCGAGCAGTACTTC
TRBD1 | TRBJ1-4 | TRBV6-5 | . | CASSVTGGNEKLFF | TGTGCCAGCAGCGTGACAGGGGGCAATGAAAAACTGTTTTTT
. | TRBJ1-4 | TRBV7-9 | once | CASRKSTGGGEKLFF | TGTGCCAGCAGGAAGTCTACGGGGGGTGGTGAAAAACTGTTTTTT
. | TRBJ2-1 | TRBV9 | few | CASSVDPSIYRGEQFF | TGTGCCAGCAGCGTGGACCCTAGCATATATAGGGGTGAGCAGTTCTTC
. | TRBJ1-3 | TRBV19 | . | CASSRAGAGNTIYF | TGTGCCAGTAGTAGAGCAGGGGCTGGAAACACCATATATTTT
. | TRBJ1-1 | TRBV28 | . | CASSLPGEAFF | TGTGCCAGCAGTTTACCGGGTGAAGCTTTCTTT
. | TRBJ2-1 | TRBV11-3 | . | CASSISDNEQFF | TGTGCCAGCAGCATAAGTGACAATGAGCAGTTCTTC